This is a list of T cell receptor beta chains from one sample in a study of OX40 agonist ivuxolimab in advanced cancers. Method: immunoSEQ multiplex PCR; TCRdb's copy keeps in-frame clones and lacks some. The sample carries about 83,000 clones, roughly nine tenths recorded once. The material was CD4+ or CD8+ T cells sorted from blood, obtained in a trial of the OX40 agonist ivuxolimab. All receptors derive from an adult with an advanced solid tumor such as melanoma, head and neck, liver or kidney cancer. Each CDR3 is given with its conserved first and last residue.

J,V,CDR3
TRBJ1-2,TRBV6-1,CASSDQGQGLGYTF
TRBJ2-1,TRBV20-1,CSASHNEQFF
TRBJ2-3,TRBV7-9,CASSLVGGPGEDTQYF
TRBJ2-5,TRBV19,CASSMSWDVETQYF
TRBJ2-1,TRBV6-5,CASSYVAGVHNEQFF
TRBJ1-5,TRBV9,CASSLTGLNQPQHF
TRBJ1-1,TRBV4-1,CASSQVRGRDTEAFF
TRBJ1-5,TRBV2,CASKDPSNQPQHF
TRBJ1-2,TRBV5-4,CASSGPGNGYTF
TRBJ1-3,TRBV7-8,CASSLAGAGNTIYF
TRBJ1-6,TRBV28,CASRGRANSPLHF
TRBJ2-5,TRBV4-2,CASSQAGGLILETQYF
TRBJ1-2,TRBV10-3,CAISAGTGFVNGYTF
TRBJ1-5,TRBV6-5,CASSYGSNQPQHF
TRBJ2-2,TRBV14,CATKGPDSTGELFF
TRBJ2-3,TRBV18,CASSPLPPRGTDTQYF
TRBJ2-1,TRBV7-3,CASSLMRGQGQGNEQFF
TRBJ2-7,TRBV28,CASSLSLTGNTYEQYF
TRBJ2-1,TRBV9,CASSPSGTHEQFF
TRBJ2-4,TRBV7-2,CASSLYRGVDIQYF
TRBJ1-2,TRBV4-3,CASSQGMGLYGYTF
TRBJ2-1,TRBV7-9,CASSLWDSSYNEQFF
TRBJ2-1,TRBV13,CASSGGTSGGEQFF
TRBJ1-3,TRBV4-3,CASSQGTGADGNTIYF
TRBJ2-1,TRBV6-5,CASRAGAGHEQFF
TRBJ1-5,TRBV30,CAWGGENTNQPQHF
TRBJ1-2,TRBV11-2,CASSRGPTPNYGYTF
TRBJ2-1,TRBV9,CASSVGTVGEQFF
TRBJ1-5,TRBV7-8,CASSPFGTASEPQHF
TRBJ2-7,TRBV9,CASSPQGGAAYEQYF
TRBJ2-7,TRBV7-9,CASSQTSGGPSSYEQYF
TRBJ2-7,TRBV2,CASSEGVGDYEQYF
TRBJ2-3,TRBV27,CASSLSMGTDTQYF
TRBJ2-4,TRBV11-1,CASSDTGPLNIQYF
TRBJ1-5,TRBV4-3,CASSQGTGVHQPQHF
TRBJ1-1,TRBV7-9,CASSYSEGFQGAFF
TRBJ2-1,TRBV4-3,CASSLDERNEQFF
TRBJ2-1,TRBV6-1,CASSELNEQFF
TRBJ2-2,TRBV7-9,CAGLANTGELFF